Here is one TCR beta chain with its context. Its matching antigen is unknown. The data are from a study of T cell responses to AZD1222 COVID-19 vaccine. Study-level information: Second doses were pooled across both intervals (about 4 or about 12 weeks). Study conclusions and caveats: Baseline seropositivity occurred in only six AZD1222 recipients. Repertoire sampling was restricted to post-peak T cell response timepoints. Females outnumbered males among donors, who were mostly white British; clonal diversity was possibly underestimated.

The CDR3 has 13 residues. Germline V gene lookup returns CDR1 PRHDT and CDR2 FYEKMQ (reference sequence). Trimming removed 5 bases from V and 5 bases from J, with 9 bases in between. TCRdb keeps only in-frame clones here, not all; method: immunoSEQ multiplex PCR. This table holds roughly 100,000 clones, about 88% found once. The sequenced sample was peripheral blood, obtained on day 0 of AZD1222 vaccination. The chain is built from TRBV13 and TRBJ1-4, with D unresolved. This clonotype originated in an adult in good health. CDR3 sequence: CASSTRENEKLFF. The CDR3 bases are TGTGCCAGCAGCACCCGGGAAAATGAAAAACTGTTTTTT.